The 15 T cell receptor beta chains below come from one sample, sequenced in a study of breast tumors, draining lymph nodes, adjacent tissues. TCRdb re-called the multiplex PCR reads through MiXCR, storing one row per CDR3 protein. The repertoire includes about 12,000 distinct CDR3 sequences, under 40% of them detected once, and approximately 15% sits in the top ten. The specimen sequenced was breast tumor tissue. The origin of the receptors is a female donor with breast cancer. Some clones in this sample may be carry-over from other donors' samples.

This clonotype was picked up many times. The CDR3 sequence is CASSPHSGTSTDTQYF. CDR3 bases: TGTGCCAGCAGCCCCCATAGCGGAACTAGCACAGATACGCAGTATTTT. The chain has TRBV11-2 and TRBJ2-3; D perhaps matches TRBD2 (6 bases). The CDR3 length is 16 residues. Germline-derived CDR1 and CDR2 are SGHAT and FQNNGV. Trimming cost V 5 bases and J 0 bases, with 15 bases left between them. The full variable domain, its missing parts supplied by reference TRBV11-2 and TRBJ2-3, is EAGVAQSPRYKIIEKRQSVAFWCNPISGHATLYWYQQILGQGPKLLIQFQNNGVVDDSQLPKDRFSAERLKGVDSTLKIQPAKLEDSAVYLCASSPHSGTSTDTQYFGPGTRLTVL.

This clonotype was counted many times. The chain combines TRBV5-1 with TRBJ1-2, with 9 bases fitting TRBD1. V lost 0 bases and J lost 6; bases outside the gene matches: 9. The V gene's germline CDR1 is SGHRS and CDR2 YFSETQ. This CDR3 has 16 residues. Here the CDR3 DNA reads TGCGCCAGCAGCTTGGCGCAGACCGGGACAGGGAATGGCTACACCTTC. It codes for CASSLAQTGTGNGYTF.

This clonotype was counted many times. This chain links TRBV20-1 with TRBJ1-4; weak D call: TRBD1 (5 bases). The germline V gene has CDR1 DFQATT and CDR2 SNEGSKA (reference sequence). This CDR3 spans 13 amino acids. V was cut by 3 bases and J by 8 bases, with 13 bases left in between. CDR3 sequence reads: CSARRQGGEKLFF. The CDR3 DNA follows: TGCAGTGCTAGGAGGCAGGGCGGCGAAAAACTGTTTTTT.

V gene TRBV6-1 combines with J gene TRBJ2-5, with 8 bases that match TRBD1. V was clipped by 7 bases and J by 4 bases; unmatched bases: 11. Germline V lookup: CDR1 MNHNS, CDR2 SASEGT. The CDR3 extends over 15 amino acids. Here the CDR3 DNA reads TGTGCCAGCATCAACGGCAGGACAGGGCTAGAGACCCAGTACTTC. Translating it yields CASINGRTGLETQYF.

By sample share, this clonotype is medium-sized. The chain recombines TRBV6-2 or TRBV6-3 with TRBJ2-3; 9 positions agree with TRBD2. The CDR3 length is 15 residues. Unmatched junction bases numbered 2, after V lost 2 bases and J lost 2 bases. The germline V gene encodes CDR1 MNHEY and CDR2 SVGEGT. CDR3 nucleotides: TGTGCCAGCAGTTACGCTAGCGGGGTCACAGATACGCAGTATTTT. Its translation: CASSYASGVTDTQYF.

The chain uses TRBV2 and TRBJ1-2; D unclear. Germline values: CDR1 SNHLY, CDR2 FYNNEI. Between the trimmed V and J ends, which lost 4 bases and 8 bases, there was a span of 11 bases. This CDR3 has 12 residues. The CDR3 reads CASSASPEGYTF. CDR3 nucleotide sequence: TGTGCCAGCAGTGCCTCGCCGGAGGGCTACACCTTC.

The chain recombines TRBV7-6 with TRBJ2-7, with D hard to call. There are 13 residues in the CDR3. CDR1 SGHVS and CDR2 FNYEAQ come from the germline V gene. Trimming left V 1 base short and J 0 bases short, with 4 bases between. As DNA, the CDR3 is TGTGCCAGCAGCTTAGGGAACTCCTACGAGCAGTACTTC. Translation gives CASSLGNSYEQYF.

V is TRBV11-2 and J is TRBJ2-7; D might be TRBD1 or TRBD2, each matching 5 bases. Trimming stripped 7 bases from V and 5 bases from J, with 15 bases between. This CDR3 is 13 amino acids long. Per germline, CDR1 SGHAT and CDR2 FQNNGV. The CDR3 DNA reads TGTGCCAGCACCCGGGACCCTCTGGACGAGCAGTACTTC. This sequence encodes CASTRDPLDEQYF.

V and J are TRBV11-3 and TRBJ2-1, with TRBD2 matching 10 bases. CDR1 is SGHNT, CDR2 YENEEA, per germline. CDR3 size: 15 residues. Trimming cost V 5 bases and J 7 bases; bases outside gene matches: 8. In DNA form, the CDR3 reads TGTGCCAGCAGCCGAAGCGGGAGGGCCGAGAATGAGCAGTTCTTC. The encoded protein is CASSRSGRAENEQFF.

This clonotype was observed many times. This chain connects TRBV9 to TRBJ2-5; D is possibly TRBD2 (5 bases). The V and J ends lost 0 bases and 8 bases respectively, with 20 bases between them. Germline V gene sequence: CDR1 SGDLS, CDR2 YYNGEE. CDR3 length: 16 residues. CDR3 protein: CASSVGLLPQSGTQYF. CDR3 DNA: TGTGCCAGCAGCGTAGGGTTACTACCACAGTCGGGAACCCAGTACTTC.

The sample holds many counts of this clonotype. The chain combines TRBV27 with TRBJ2-2; weak D call: TRBD1 (5 bases). Per the germline V gene, CDR1 is MNHEY and CDR2 is SMNVEV (reference sequence). V lost 2 bases and J 6 bases, leaving 13 bases between the germline ends. This CDR3 contains 15 residues. Here the CDR3 reads CASSLRGRGAGELFF. The CDR3 region has the DNA TGTGCCAGCAGTTTAAGGGGTAGGGGCGCCGGGGAGCTGTTTTTT.

The gene calls are TRBV5-1 and TRBJ1-2, with TRBD1 as a possible D gene (6 bases). Germline loops: CDR1 SGHRS, CDR2 YFSETQ. Trimming pared 4 bases from V and 5 bases from J, leaving 15 bases between. This CDR3 region has 14 residues. The CDR3 sequence is CASSPGGTLYGYTF. The CDR3 DNA sequence: TGCGCCAGCAGCCCGGGGGGGACACTGTATGGCTACACCTTC.

This clonotype is medium-sized (0.01 to 0.1%). V is TRBV12-3 or TRBV12-4 and J is TRBJ2-3, with D maybe TRBD1 (6 bases). This CDR3 contains 15 residues. Trimming removed 6 bases at V and 5 bases at J, with 18 bases between. CDR3 loop: CASSRSDRRRDTQYF. The DNA of the CDR3 is TGTGCCAGCAGCCGGAGCGACAGGCGAAGAGATACGCAGTATTTT.

This clonotype was counted at least ten times. The V call is TRBV20-1, the J call TRBJ1-1; D not certain. The CDR3 totals 14 residues. CDR1 is DFQATT, CDR2 SNEGSKA, per germline (reference sequence). The DNA for the CDR3 is TGCAGCCTAACATTCAACGGGTTGAACACTGAAGCTTTCTTT. This codes for CSLTFNGLNTEAFF.

This clonotype was seen many times. The chain links TRBV20-1 to TRBJ1-5, with 9 bases that match TRBD1. The germline V gene has CDR1 DFQATT and CDR2 SNEGSKA (reference sequence). After removal of 6 bases from V and 6 bases from J, the junction contained 9 bases not matched to a gene. The CDR3 sequence is 14 residues long. The CDR3 coding sequence is TGCAGTGCCTATCCCCGGGACAGGGTTCAGCCCCAGCATTTT. As protein: CSAYPRDRVQPQHF.